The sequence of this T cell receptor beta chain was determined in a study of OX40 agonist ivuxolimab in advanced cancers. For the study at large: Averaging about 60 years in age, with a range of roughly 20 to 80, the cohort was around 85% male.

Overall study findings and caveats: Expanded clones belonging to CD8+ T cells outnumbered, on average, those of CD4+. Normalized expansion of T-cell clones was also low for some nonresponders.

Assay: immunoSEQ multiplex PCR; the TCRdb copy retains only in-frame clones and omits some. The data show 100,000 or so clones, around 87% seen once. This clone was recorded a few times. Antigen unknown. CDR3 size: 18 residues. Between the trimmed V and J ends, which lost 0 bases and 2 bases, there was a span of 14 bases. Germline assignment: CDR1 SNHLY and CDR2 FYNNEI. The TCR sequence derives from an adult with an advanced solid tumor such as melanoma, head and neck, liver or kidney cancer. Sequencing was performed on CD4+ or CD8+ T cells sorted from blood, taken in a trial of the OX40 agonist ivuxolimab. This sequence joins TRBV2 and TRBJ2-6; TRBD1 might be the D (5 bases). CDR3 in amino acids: CASSEALRPGPGANVLTF. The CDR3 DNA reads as TGTGCCAGCAGTGAAGCGCTCCGCCCAGGGCCTGGGGCCAACGTCCTGACTTTC.